The rows below give T cell receptor beta chains drawn from one sample of a study of blood T cell repertoires in COVID-19. The data were produced by immunoSEQ multiplex PCR, yet TCRdb's version contains in-frame clones alone and is incomplete. This table has 310,000 or so clones, around nine tenths appearing once. Material: peripheral blood. The source is a man aged 45-65 years with active or convalescent COVID-19. CDR3s include the opening cysteine and the closing phenylalanine or tryptophan. D genes are given only for firm matches. The size field is filled for only some rows; it gives once, few, many or a size class.

len: 17
abundance: -
d_gene: -
j_gene: TRBJ2-1
v_gene: TRBV27
CDR3nt: TGTGCCAGCAGTTTATCGAAGGGCGGGGTGGGTTACAATGAGCAGTTCTTC
CDR3aa: CASSLSKGGVGYNEQFF

len: 13
abundance: -
d_gene: TRBD1
j_gene: TRBJ1-5
v_gene: TRBV18
CDR3nt: TGTGCCAGCTCACCGGACAGGGAGCGGCCCCAGCATTTT
CDR3aa: CASSPDRERPQHF

len: 16
abundance: once
d_gene: -
j_gene: TRBJ1-1
v_gene: TRBV5-1
CDR3nt: TGCGCCAGCAGCCAGAACAGGAGGGAGGCGGGCACTGAAGCTTTCTTT
CDR3aa: CASSQNRREAGTEAFF

len: 15
abundance: -
d_gene: TRBD1
j_gene: TRBJ1-4
v_gene: TRBV18
CDR3nt: TGTGCCAGCTCACCCACAGGGGTTCAGAATGAAAAACTGTTTTTT
CDR3aa: CASSPTGVQNEKLFF

len: 17
abundance: once
d_gene: -
j_gene: TRBJ2-2
v_gene: TRBV9
CDR3nt: TGTGCCAGCAGCGTAGGAGGGGGAACAGGGTACACCGGGGAGCTGTTTTTT
CDR3aa: CASSVGGGTGYTGELFF

len: 16
abundance: -
d_gene: TRBD1
j_gene: TRBJ2-2
v_gene: TRBV28
CDR3nt: TGTGCCAGCAGTTCCCGGACAGGGGCGAACACCGGGGAGCTGTTTTTT
CDR3aa: CASSSRTGANTGELFF

len: 13
abundance: -
d_gene: TRBD1
j_gene: TRBJ1-1
v_gene: TRBV10-2
CDR3nt: TGCGCCAGCAGTGAACAGGGGGGCACTGAAGCTTTCTTT
CDR3aa: CASSEQGGTEAFF

len: 15
abundance: -
d_gene: -
j_gene: TRBJ2-3
v_gene: TRBV10-3
CDR3nt: TGTGCCATCAGTGAATCGGGGGAGCAACACGATACGCAGTATTTT
CDR3aa: CAISESGEQHDTQYF

len: 15
abundance: -
d_gene: TRBD2
j_gene: TRBJ2-1
v_gene: TRBV30
CDR3nt: TGTGCCTGGAGTTCTTTAGCGGGGGGGCAGGGTGAGCAGTTCTTC
CDR3aa: CAWSSLAGGQGEQFF

len: 13
abundance: -
d_gene: -
j_gene: TRBJ1-5
v_gene: TRBV12-3/TRBV12-4
CDR3nt: TGTGCCAGCACTCCAGGGAGCAATCAGCCCCAGCATTTT
CDR3aa: CASTPGSNQPQHF

len: 14
abundance: once
d_gene: TRBD1
j_gene: TRBJ1-6
v_gene: TRBV2
CDR3nt: TGTGCCAGCAGTGAGTCGACAGGGAGTTCACCCCTCCACTTT
CDR3aa: CASSESTGSSPLHF

len: 15
abundance: -
d_gene: -
j_gene: TRBJ1-1
v_gene: TRBV9
CDR3nt: TGTGCCAGCAGCGTAGACGGGGGGCTGTACACTGAAGCTTTCTTT
CDR3aa: CASSVDGGLYTEAFF

len: 15
abundance: few
d_gene: TRBD1
j_gene: TRBJ1-6
v_gene: TRBV28
CDR3nt: TGTGCCAGCACCGGACAGGGGGCGCGGAATTCACCCCTCCACTTT
CDR3aa: CASTGQGARNSPLHF

len: 13
abundance: -
d_gene: TRBD2
j_gene: TRBJ2-1
v_gene: TRBV9
CDR3nt: TGTGCCAGCAGCATTGGGACTAGCGATGAGCAGTTCTTC
CDR3aa: CASSIGTSDEQFF

len: 14
abundance: -
d_gene: -
j_gene: TRBJ2-3
v_gene: TRBV9
CDR3nt: TGTGCCAGCAGCGTAAGACAGGGCACAGATACGCAGTATTTT
CDR3aa: CASSVRQGTDTQYF

len: 16
abundance: -
d_gene: TRBD1
j_gene: TRBJ1-4
v_gene: TRBV27
CDR3nt: TGTGCCAGCAGTTCACGTCTGGGACAGGGGAATGAAAAACTGTTTTTT
CDR3aa: CASSSRLGQGNEKLFF

len: 14
abundance: -
d_gene: TRBD1
j_gene: TRBJ1-5
v_gene: TRBV5-6
CDR3nt: TGTGCCAGCAGCTCCTACAGGGGAAATCAGCCCCAGCATTTT
CDR3aa: CASSSYRGNQPQHF

len: 17
abundance: -
d_gene: -
j_gene: TRBJ2-4
v_gene: TRBV24-1
CDR3nt: TGTGCCACCAGTGATTCAAGGGGGGGGCAGGCCAAAAACATTCAGTACTTC
CDR3aa: CATSDSRGGQAKNIQYF

len: 15
abundance: once
d_gene: TRBD1
j_gene: TRBJ1-2
v_gene: TRBV2
CDR3nt: TGTGCCAGCAGTGAAGAACAGGGGCTGGGCTATGGCTACACCTTC
CDR3aa: CASSEEQGLGYGYTF

len: 13
abundance: -
d_gene: -
j_gene: TRBJ1-2
v_gene: TRBV7-6
CDR3nt: TGTGCCAGCAGCTTAGGGACTGACAGGAGCTACACCTTC
CDR3aa: CASSLGTDRSYTF

len: 14
abundance: -
d_gene: TRBD1
j_gene: TRBJ1-6
v_gene: TRBV30
CDR3nt: TGTGCCTGGAGGCAGGGGGCGGGGAATTCACCCCTCCACTTT
CDR3aa: CAWRQGAGNSPLHF

len: 13
abundance: -
d_gene: TRBD1
j_gene: TRBJ1-1
v_gene: TRBV12-3/TRBV12-4
CDR3nt: TGTGCCAGTAGGACAGGGGCAGGGGATGAAGCTTTCTTT
CDR3aa: CASRTGAGDEAFF

len: 14
abundance: -
d_gene: -
j_gene: TRBJ1-1
v_gene: TRBV7-9
CDR3nt: TGTGCCAGCAGCTCGGGCAGGGCGAACACTGAAGCTTTCTTT
CDR3aa: CASSSGRANTEAFF

len: 15
abundance: once
d_gene: -
j_gene: TRBJ2-7
v_gene: TRBV7-9
CDR3nt: TGTGCCAGCAGCTCTCGGGCGGGAAAGACCTACGAGCAGTACTTC
CDR3aa: CASSSRAGKTYEQYF

len: 15
abundance: -
d_gene: TRBD1
j_gene: TRBJ1-1
v_gene: TRBV7-2
CDR3nt: TGTGCCAGCAGCTTTACAGGGCGGACAGGGTGGGGAGCTTTCTTT
CDR3aa: CASSFTGRTGWGAFF

len: 15
abundance: few
d_gene: TRBD1
j_gene: TRBJ1-1
v_gene: TRBV7-9
CDR3nt: TGTGCCAGCAGCAAAATGGGACAGAGGAACACTGAAGCTTTCTTT
CDR3aa: CASSKMGQRNTEAFF

len: 14
abundance: -
d_gene: -
j_gene: TRBJ1-4
v_gene: TRBV5-5
CDR3nt: TGTGCCAGCAGCTTGTCCGGGGAATGGGAAAAACTGTTTTTT
CDR3aa: CASSLSGEWEKLFF

len: 12
abundance: once
d_gene: -
j_gene: TRBJ2-7
v_gene: TRBV2
CDR3nt: TGTGCCAGCGCCCGGGACACCTACGAGCAGTACTTC
CDR3aa: CASARDTYEQYF

len: 16
abundance: -
d_gene: TRBD1
j_gene: TRBJ1-4
v_gene: TRBV5-5
CDR3nt: TGTGCCAGCAGCAGGGGGACAGCCCCAAGCAGTGAAAAACTGTTTTTT
CDR3aa: CASSRGTAPSSEKLFF

len: 15
abundance: -
d_gene: TRBD2
j_gene: TRBJ2-1
v_gene: TRBV2
CDR3nt: TGTGCCAGCTCTTTAGCGGGAGAGTCCTACAATGAGCAGTTCTTC
CDR3aa: CASSLAGESYNEQFF

len: 13
abundance: -
d_gene: TRBD1
j_gene: TRBJ1-1
v_gene: TRBV7-2
CDR3nt: TGTGCCAGCAGTAGACAGGGGGAAACTGAAGCTTTCTTT
CDR3aa: CASSRQGETEAFF

len: 13
abundance: -
d_gene: -
j_gene: TRBJ1-1
v_gene: TRBV30
CDR3nt: TGTGCCTGGAGGAAAACTACGAACACTGAAGCTTTCTTT
CDR3aa: CAWRKTTNTEAFF

len: 16
abundance: -
d_gene: TRBD2
j_gene: TRBJ2-3
v_gene: TRBV5-8
CDR3nt: TGTGCCAGCAGCTTGTTGACTAGCGGATACACAGATACGCAGTATTTT
CDR3aa: CASSLLTSGYTDTQYF

len: 14
abundance: -
d_gene: -
j_gene: TRBJ1-2
v_gene: TRBV27
CDR3nt: TGTGCCAGCAGACCGTTCTCGGGGAACTATGGCTACACCTTC
CDR3aa: CASRPFSGNYGYTF

len: 17
abundance: -
d_gene: TRBD2
j_gene: TRBJ2-2
v_gene: TRBV10-2
CDR3nt: TGCGCCAGCAGGGGACTAGCGGGAGGGTCGGACACCGGGGAGCTGTTTTTT
CDR3aa: CASRGLAGGSDTGELFF

len: 14
abundance: -
d_gene: TRBD1
j_gene: TRBJ2-7
v_gene: TRBV30
CDR3nt: TGTGCCTGGAATCTTCGGACAGGGAAGCACGAGCAGTACTTC
CDR3aa: CAWNLRTGKHEQYF

len: 16
abundance: -
d_gene: TRBD1
j_gene: TRBJ1-1
v_gene: TRBV13
CDR3nt: TGTGCCAGCAGCTCACAAGGACAGGATAAGAACACTGAAGCTTTCTTT
CDR3aa: CASSSQGQDKNTEAFF

len: 15
abundance: -
d_gene: -
j_gene: TRBJ2-7
v_gene: TRBV19
CDR3nt: TGTGCCAGTAGTATCACTTCGGGACAAACCTACGAGCAGTACTTC
CDR3aa: CASSITSGQTYEQYF

len: 17
abundance: -
d_gene: TRBD1
j_gene: TRBJ1-4
v_gene: TRBV7-2
CDR3nt: TGTGCCAGCAGCTTACCGGGACAGGAGACAACTAATGAAAAACTGTTTTTT
CDR3aa: CASSLPGQETTNEKLFF